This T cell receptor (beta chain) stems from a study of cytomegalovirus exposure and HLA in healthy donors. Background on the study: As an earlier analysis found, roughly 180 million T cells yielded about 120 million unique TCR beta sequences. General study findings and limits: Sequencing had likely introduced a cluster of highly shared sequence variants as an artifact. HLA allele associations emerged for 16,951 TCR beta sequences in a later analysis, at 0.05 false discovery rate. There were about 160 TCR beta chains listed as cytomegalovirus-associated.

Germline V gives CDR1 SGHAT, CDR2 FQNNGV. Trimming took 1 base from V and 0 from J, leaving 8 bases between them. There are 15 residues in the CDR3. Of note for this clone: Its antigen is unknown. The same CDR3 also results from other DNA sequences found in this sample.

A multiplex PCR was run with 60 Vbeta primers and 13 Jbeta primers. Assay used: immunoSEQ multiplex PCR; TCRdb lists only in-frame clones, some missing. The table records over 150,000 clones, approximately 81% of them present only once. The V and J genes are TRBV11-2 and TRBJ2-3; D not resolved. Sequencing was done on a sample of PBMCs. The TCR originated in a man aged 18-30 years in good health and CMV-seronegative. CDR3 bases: TGTGCCAGCAGCTTAGTCCTTTCCAGCACAGATACGCAGTATTTT. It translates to CASSLVLSSTDTQYF.